Listed below are T cell receptor beta chains from one sample, sequenced in a study of T cell responses to AZD1222 COVID-19 vaccine. The assay was immunoSEQ multiplex PCR, and TCRdb's table has in-frame clones only and misses some. This table has 96,000 or so clones, 75% to 90% appearing once. Source: peripheral blood, taken on day 0 of AZD1222 vaccination. The receptors were sampled from an adult in good health. Each CDR3 is given without its conserved first and last residue.

v_gene: TRBV6-5
j_gene: TRBJ2-5
CDR3aa: ASGRPETQY

v_gene: TRBV18
j_gene: TRBJ1-6
CDR3aa: ASSPEIDSPLH

v_gene: TRBV7-9
j_gene: TRBJ2-7
CDR3aa: ASSLAGHLSYEQY

v_gene: TRBV18
j_gene: TRBJ1-1
CDR3aa: ASSTGENTEAF

v_gene: TRBV6-2/TRBV6-3
j_gene: TRBJ1-1
CDR3aa: ASSYRPTERANTEAF

v_gene: TRBV7-9
j_gene: TRBJ1-1
CDR3aa: ASSARGPMNTEAF

v_gene: TRBV18
j_gene: TRBJ2-7
CDR3aa: ASSPTDTTKQY

v_gene: TRBV7-3
j_gene: TRBJ2-3
CDR3aa: ASSLSASGRGTDTQY

v_gene: TRBV5-1
j_gene: TRBJ2-5
CDR3aa: ASSLGPVGGVQETQY

v_gene: TRBV9
j_gene: TRBJ1-3
CDR3aa: ASSGETGGAIGNTIY

v_gene: TRBV28
j_gene: TRBJ2-7
CDR3aa: ASSLASGKYEQY

v_gene: TRBV9
j_gene: TRBJ2-1
CDR3aa: ASSVDVGSYNEQF

v_gene: TRBV6-4
j_gene: TRBJ1-1
CDR3aa: ASSASGTGNTEAF

v_gene: TRBV15
j_gene: TRBJ2-3
CDR3aa: ATSRDRLGTSTDTQY

v_gene: TRBV7-3
j_gene: TRBJ2-3
CDR3aa: ASSLTGQGTDTQY

v_gene: TRBV5-5
j_gene: TRBJ2-1
CDR3aa: ASSLGRTTNYNEQF

v_gene: TRBV15
j_gene: TRBJ2-7
CDR3aa: ATSRQGTSYEQY

v_gene: TRBV3-1/TRBV3-2
j_gene: TRBJ2-2
CDR3aa: ASSQRSGGGTGELF

v_gene: TRBV5-1
j_gene: TRBJ2-3
CDR3aa: ASSLERDTQY

v_gene: TRBV21-1
j_gene: TRBJ2-4
CDR3aa: ASSKVPSMAKNIQY

v_gene: TRBV5-4
j_gene: TRBJ2-7
CDR3aa: ASSSSRSDEQY

v_gene: TRBV6-2/TRBV6-3
j_gene: TRBJ2-2
CDR3aa: ASSYSGQLNTGELF

v_gene: TRBV7-2
j_gene: TRBJ2-5
CDR3aa: ASSENRGSETQY

v_gene: TRBV19
j_gene: TRBJ2-6
CDR3aa: ASSASSVAGANVLT

v_gene: TRBV15
j_gene: TRBJ2-3
CDR3aa: ATSRATSGVDTQY

v_gene: TRBV11-1
j_gene: TRBJ2-1
CDR3aa: ASSFPVSSYNEQF

v_gene: TRBV4-3
j_gene: TRBJ2-7
CDR3aa: ASSQDVRQDYEQY

v_gene: TRBV6-1
j_gene: TRBJ2-2
CDR3aa: ASSESGANTGELF

v_gene: TRBV19
j_gene: TRBJ2-7
CDR3aa: ASSRDRGYEQY

v_gene: TRBV7-9
j_gene: TRBJ2-7
CDR3aa: ASSPAFGAGEQY

v_gene: TRBV6-2/TRBV6-3
j_gene: TRBJ1-1
CDR3aa: ASSSPTGTNTEAF

v_gene: TRBV28
j_gene: TRBJ2-5
CDR3aa: ASSVVQETQY

v_gene: TRBV6-5
j_gene: TRBJ2-3
CDR3aa: ASSYSGGAGDTQY

v_gene: TRBV11-2
j_gene: TRBJ2-5
CDR3aa: ASSSTRTGGGETQY

v_gene: TRBV21-1
j_gene: TRBJ1-3
CDR3aa: ASSKTRAEASSGNTIY

v_gene: TRBV3-1/TRBV3-2
j_gene: TRBJ1-5
CDR3aa: ASSQVGSNQPQH

v_gene: TRBV6-5
j_gene: TRBJ1-5
CDR3aa: ASSRDNNQPQH

v_gene: TRBV30
j_gene: TRBJ2-7
CDR3aa: AWADTYEQY

v_gene: TRBV3-1/TRBV3-2
j_gene: TRBJ2-3
CDR3aa: ASSQETSGTDTQY

v_gene: TRBV5-1
j_gene: TRBJ2-5
CDR3aa: ASSLSGTSQETQY

v_gene: TRBV7-2
j_gene: TRBJ1-1
CDR3aa: ASSFRRTPDGTEAF

v_gene: TRBV28
j_gene: TRBJ2-7
CDR3aa: ASSFLRDRAYEQY

v_gene: TRBV14
j_gene: TRBJ2-7
CDR3aa: ASSRRLAGSYEQY